One sample yielded the 11 T cell receptor beta chains listed below, sequenced in a study of patients and donors after allogeneic stem cell transplantation. TCRdb re-derived calls from the RT-PCR reads in MiXCR, one entry per CDR3 protein. The table lists hundreds of thousands of distinct CDR3 sequences, 16% of them singletons. Sequenced material: blood, either unsorted or a sorted T cell fraction (not recorded which). These receptors originate from a human donor who was either an allogeneic HSCT recipient or a stem cell or donor lymphocyte infusion donor (not recorded which). It is not recorded whose cells these are; they may come from a transplant donor.

This rearrangement joins TRBV12-5 to TRBJ2-3; tentative D call: TRBD2 (6 bases). This CDR3 spans 15 amino acids. Trimming took 5 bases from V and 0 from J, leaving 12 bases between them. Germline lookup yields CDR1 LGHNT and CDR2 FRNRAP. CDR3 nucleotides: TGTGCTAGTGGTGCGGGGCTCTCTAGCACAGATACGCAGTATTTT. Translating gives CASGAGLSSTDTQYF.

The gene calls are TRBV15 and TRBJ2-5, with D hard to call. Trimming pared 2 bases from V and 5 bases from J, leaving 6 bases between. The CDR3 sequence is 12 residues long. In germline, CDR1 is LNHNV, CDR2 YYDKDF (reference sequence). This chain's CDR3 is CATSRYQETQYF. The CDR3 DNA sequence: TGTGCCACCAGCAGATATCAGGAGACCCAGTACTTC.

This chain joins TRBV7-7 and TRBJ2-2; 7 bases match TRBD2. The CDR3 runs 16 residues. CDR1 and CDR2 (germline): SSHAT, FNYEAQ (reference sequence). CDR3: CASTTGAGANTGELFF. The CDR3 DNA is TGTGCTAGTACCACTGGGGCGGGGGCGAACACCGGGGAGCTGTTTTTT. Variable domain in full (rest from reference TRBV7-7 and TRBJ2-2): GAGVSQSPRYKVTKRGQDVTLRCDPISSHATLYWYQQALGQGPEFLTYFNYEAQPDKSGLPSDRFSAERPEGSISTLTIQRTEQRDSAMYRCASTTGAGANTGELFFGEGSRLTVL.

The J gene is TRBJ1-5, the V gene TRBV6-6; 11 bases line up with TRBD1. Per germline, CDR1 MNHNY and CDR2 SVGAGI (reference sequence). The trim removed 8 bases at V and 7 bases at J, leaving 4 bases unmatched. The CDR3 runs 13 residues. CDR3 in DNA: TGTGCCAGCTCGGGGGACAGGGGGCAGCCCCAGCATTTT. The encoded protein is CASSGDRGQPQHF.

The chain carries TRBV4-3 and TRBJ2-5; 8 bases align to TRBD2. Trimming removed 0 bases from V and 3 bases from J; junction bases left unmatched: 3. Germline values: CDR1 LGHNA, CDR2 YSLEER. The CDR3 is 15 residues long. CDR3 DNA: TGCGCCAGCAGCCAAGATGGGCGGGGGGAAGAGACCCAGTACTTC. This encodes CASSQDGRGEETQYF.

This chain uses TRBV10-3 with TRBJ2-7; 7 bases are a match to TRBD2. From germline, CDR1 is ENHRY and CDR2 SYGVKD. The CDR3 is made up of 16 amino acids. V lost 4 bases to trimming and J lost 0 bases; unmatched junction nucleotides: 9. CDR3 loop: CAISALWTSGSYEQYF. CDR3 DNA sequence: TGTGCCATCAGTGCTCTCTGGACTAGTGGCTCCTACGAGCAGTACTTC.

The chain links TRBV18 to TRBJ2-3, with 10 bases aligning to TRBD2. The CDR3 consists of 16 residues. The germline V gene encodes CDR1 KGHSH and CDR2 LQKENI. V lost 1 base, J lost 1 base, and 2 bases stayed unmatched. The DNA for the CDR3 is TGTGCCAGCTCACCACGGCTAGCGGGGGGCACAGATACGCAGTATTTT. This translates into CASSPRLAGGTDTQYF.

The chain combines TRBV6-1 with TRBJ1-5; 7 bases line up with TRBD1. Germline V gene lookup returns CDR1 MNHNS and CDR2 SASEGT. The CDR3 is made up of 14 amino acids. Unmatched junction bases numbered 9, after V lost 6 bases and J lost 7 bases. The CDR3 protein is CASRVDPGGQPQHF. The DNA for the CDR3 is TGTGCCAGCAGAGTTGACCCAGGGGGACAGCCCCAGCATTTT.

The chain employs TRBV24-1 and TRBJ1-1, with 10 bases that match TRBD1. The germline V gene has CDR1 KGHDR and CDR2 SFDVKD. The CDR3 spans 14 residues. With V trimmed by 4 bases and J by 5 bases, 3 bases remained unmatched. Here the CDR3 reads CATSDRDRGTEAFF. The CDR3 nucleotides are TGTGCCACCAGTGACCGGGACAGGGGTACTGAAGCTTTCTTT.

This clonotype was seen many times. This chain joins TRBV12-3 or TRBV12-4 and TRBJ2-3; D is unresolved. The CDR3 runs to 13 residues. The germline V and J ends were trimmed by 3 bases and 3 bases, with 7 bases remaining between them. The CDR3 coding sequence is TGTGCCAGCAGTTTCCCGAAGACAGATACGCAGTATTTT. It yields the protein CASSFPKTDTQYF.

This clonotype was observed a handful of times. This chain uses TRBV2 with TRBJ2-3; no clear D. Germline V gene sequence: CDR1 SNHLY, CDR2 FYNNEI. This CDR3 comprises 11 residues. With 7 bases removed from V and 6 bases from J, the gap between germline ends came to 8 bases. The CDR3, as DNA: TGTGCCAGCACCTCGCCGGATACGCAGTATTTT. It translates to CASTSPDTQYF.